These 15 T cell receptor beta chains originate from one sample sequenced in a study of naive and memory T cell subsets. Study-wide results and caveats: Especially in CD8 cells, naive repertoires contained a few larger clonotypes, possibly CD45RA-re-expressing memory cells.

Their target antigens are unknown. Two oligonucleotides, mixed equimolar, formed the beta constant-region primer covering TRBC1 and TRBC2. The ligated cDNA underwent four PCR rounds using SP2 and nested alpha and beta constant-region primers. TCRdb reprocessed the UMI-ligation and nested PCR reads with MiXCR, giving one entry per CDR3 protein. This sample has under 150,000 distinct CDR3 sequences, with around 21% found just once. Sample: naive CD8+ T cells from blood. These receptors were collected from a human donor in good health.

The chain couples TRBV6-1 to TRBJ2-7; D remains ambiguous. With 4 bases removed from V and 6 bases from J, the gap between germline ends came to 13 bases. The CDR3 sequence is 13 residues long. Germline V lookup: CDR1 MNHNS, CDR2 SASEGT. This CDR3 is CASSGPGGPEQYF. DNA of the CDR3: TGTGCCAGCAGTGGCCCCGGCGGACCCGAGCAGTACTTC.

The table lists this clonotype with a few counts. This chain links TRBV27 with TRBJ1-1, with a weak D call TRBD1 (6 bases). The CDR3 runs 15 residues. V was pared by 6 bases and J by 6 bases, with 20 bases between. From germline, CDR1 is MNHEY and CDR2 SMNVEV (reference sequence). CDR3 nucleotides: TGTGCCAGCAGCTTGGGGGCTATGGGGACCCCTGAAGCTTTCTTT. It encodes CASSLGAMGTPEAFF.

This chain connects TRBV10-3 to TRBJ1-1; tentatively, D is TRBD1 (5 bases). The CDR3 has 16 residues. Germline-derived CDR1 and CDR2 are ENHRY and SYGVKD. V was trimmed by 3 bases and J by 3 bases, leaving 17 bases between them. CDR3 sequence (DNA): TGTGCCATCAGTGACTCCGGGACCGAAATTTACACTGAAGCTTTCTTT. Its protein is CAISDSGTEIYTEAFF.

The chain links TRBV25-1 to TRBJ2-7, with D possibly being TRBD1 or TRBD2 (5 bases each). There are 14 residues in the CDR3. Trimming shortened V by 8 bases and J by 3 bases, and 17 bases separated the two germline ends. Germline CDR1 reads MGHDK; CDR2 reads SYGVNS. CDR3 sequence (DNA): TGTGCCAGCCTAGCAGATGGCAGGGACTACGAGCAGTACTTC. Its protein product is CASLADGRDYEQYF.

This clonotype was detected only a few times. V gene TRBV27 combines with J gene TRBJ2-4; 9 bases map to TRBD1. V shed 7 bases and J 6 bases; nucleotides not matched to a gene: 4. CDR3 length equals 13 residues. Germline-derived CDR1 and CDR2 are MNHEY and SMNVEV (reference sequence). This CDR3 is CASTGQGINIQYF. In DNA, the CDR3 is TGTGCCAGCACCGGACAGGGGATAAACATTCAGTACTTC.

DNA of the CDR3: TGTGCCTGGAGTATGGGGCAACCCTACAATGAGCAGTTCTTC. Translation gives CAWSMGQPYNEQFF. The chain uses TRBV30 and TRBJ2-1, with D perhaps TRBD1 (5 bases). The ends were cut back, 2 bases at V and 2 bases at J, with 10 bases in the middle. This CDR3 comprises 14 residues. Germline CDR1 is GTSNPN and CDR2 is SVGIG (reference sequence). The full variable domain, in which reference TRBV30 and TRBJ2-1 provide the parts outside the CDR3, is SQTIHQWPATLVQPVGSPLSLECTVEGTSNPNLYWYRQAAGRGLQLLFYSVGIGQISSEVPQNLSASRPQDRQFILSSKKLLLSDSGFYLCAWSMGQPYNEQFFGPGTRLTVL.

The table lists this clonotype with a few counts. V is TRBV4-1 and J is TRBJ1-2; 8 bases agree with TRBD1. Germline V gene lookup returns CDR1 MGHRA and CDR2 YSYEKL. Trimming at V came to 5 bases and at J to 6 bases, leaving 5 bases not matched to a gene. The CDR3 runs to 13 residues. CDR3 sequence: CASSGQGGNGYTF. DNA of the CDR3: TGCGCCAGCAGCGGACAGGGTGGAAATGGCTACACCTTC.

This chain connects TRBV4-1 to TRBJ2-1; no firm D call. The germline gives CDR1 MGHRA, CDR2 YSYEKL. CDR3 length: 15 amino acids. Trimming removed 4 bases from V and 0 bases from J, with 10 bases in between. The CDR3: CASSPSSSSYNEQFF. Written as DNA, the CDR3 is TGCGCCAGCAGCCCGTCATCTAGCTCCTACAATGAGCAGTTCTTC.

This clonotype was picked up a small number of times. The chain employs TRBV28 and TRBJ2-7; TRBD1 matches at 7 bases. Germline CDR1 MDHEN, CDR2 SYDVKM. The junction had 6 bases not matched to a gene; V was cut back by 5 bases and J by 2 bases. The CDR3 is 14 amino acids. DNA for the CDR3: TGTGCCAGCAGTCCTAGTGGGACAGCCTACGAGCAGTACTTC. This sequence encodes CASSPSGTAYEQYF.

The V gene is TRBV27, the J gene TRBJ2-5; D remains unclear. Trimming pared 4 bases from V and 4 bases from J, leaving 10 bases between. Germline CDR1 reads MNHEY; CDR2 reads SMNVEV (reference sequence). This CDR3 has 13 amino acids. The CDR3 region has the DNA TGTGCCAGCAGTTCCCGCCCCCCAGAGACCCAGTACTTC. Its protein is CASSSRPPETQYF.

This clonotype showed up just a few times. The chain joins TRBV7-9 to TRBJ2-5, with D tentatively TRBD1 (5 bases). CDR3 length: 13 amino acids. Germline V gives CDR1 SEHNR, CDR2 FQNEAQ (reference sequence). V was clipped by 10 bases and J by 5 bases, with 17 bases between them. CDR3 coding DNA: TGTGCCACCGAAGGGGTCCGCTTGGAGACCCAGTACTTC. Translating gives CATEGVRLETQYF.

This clonotype was recorded a few times. This chain links TRBV29-1 with TRBJ2-1; D ambiguous. Per germline, CDR1 SQVTM and CDR2 ANQGSEA. V gave up 8 bases and J gave up 10 bases, with 15 bases separating them. The CDR3 loop spans 11 amino acids. The CDR3 here is CSPRTALEQFF. Here the CDR3 DNA reads TGCAGCCCACGAACCGCCTTAGAGCAGTTCTTC.

This clonotype was picked up a small number of times. The chain carries TRBV3-1 and TRBJ2-2; D is possibly TRBD1 (6 bases). CDR3 size: 16 residues. V was shortened by 3 bases and J by 6 bases, with 17 bases between the two germline ends. Germline V gives CDR1 LGHDT, CDR2 YNNKEL (reference sequence). CDR3 residues: CASSQFTGTNPGELFF. In DNA form, the CDR3 reads TGTGCCAGCAGCCAGTTCACCGGGACAAATCCCGGGGAGCTGTTTTTT.

The gene calls are TRBV2 and TRBJ2-1; 8 positions agree with TRBD1. The CDR3 extends over 16 amino acids. Trimming at V came to 2 bases and at J to 3 bases, leaving 6 bases not matched to a gene. Per the germline V gene, CDR1 is SNHLY and CDR2 is FYNNEI. The CDR3 DNA follows: TGTGCCAGCAGTGAAAGTATGGACAGGGACTACAATGAGCAGTTCTTC. Protein product: CASSESMDRDYNEQFF. The variable domain in full, with the rest retrieved from reference TRBV2 and TRBJ2-1, is EPEVTQTPSHQVTQMGQEVILRCVPISNHLYFYWYRQILGQKVEFLVSFYNNEISEKSEIFDDQFSVERPDGSNFTLKIRSTKLEDSAMYFCASSESMDRDYNEQFFGPGTRLTVL.

This clonotype was seen a few times. This chain joins TRBV20-1 and TRBJ1-5; 9 bases map to TRBD1. Trimming took 0 bases from V and 8 from J; bases not matched to a gene: 11. Germline loops: CDR1 DFQATT, CDR2 SNEGSKA (reference sequence). The CDR3 is made up of 16 amino acids. The CDR3 sequence is CSARDTMDRGGEPQHF. The CDR3 DNA follows: TGCAGTGCTAGAGATACGATGGACAGGGGAGGCGAGCCCCAGCATTTT.